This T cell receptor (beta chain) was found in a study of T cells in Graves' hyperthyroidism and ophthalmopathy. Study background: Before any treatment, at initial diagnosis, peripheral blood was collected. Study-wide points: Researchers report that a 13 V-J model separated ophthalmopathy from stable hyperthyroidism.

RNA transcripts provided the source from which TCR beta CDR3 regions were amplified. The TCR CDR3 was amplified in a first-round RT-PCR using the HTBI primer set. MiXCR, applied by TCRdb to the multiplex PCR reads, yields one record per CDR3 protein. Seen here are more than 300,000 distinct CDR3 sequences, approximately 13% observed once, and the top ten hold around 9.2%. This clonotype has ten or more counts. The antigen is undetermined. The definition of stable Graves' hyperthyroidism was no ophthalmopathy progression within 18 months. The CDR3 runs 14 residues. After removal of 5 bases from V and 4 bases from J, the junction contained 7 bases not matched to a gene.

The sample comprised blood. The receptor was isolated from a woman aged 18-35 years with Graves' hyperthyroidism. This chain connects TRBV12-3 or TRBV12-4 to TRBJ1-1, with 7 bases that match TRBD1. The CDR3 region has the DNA TGTGCCAGCAGTCCCCAGGGGGTTGTCACTGAAGCTTTCTTT. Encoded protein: CASSPQGVVTEAFF.